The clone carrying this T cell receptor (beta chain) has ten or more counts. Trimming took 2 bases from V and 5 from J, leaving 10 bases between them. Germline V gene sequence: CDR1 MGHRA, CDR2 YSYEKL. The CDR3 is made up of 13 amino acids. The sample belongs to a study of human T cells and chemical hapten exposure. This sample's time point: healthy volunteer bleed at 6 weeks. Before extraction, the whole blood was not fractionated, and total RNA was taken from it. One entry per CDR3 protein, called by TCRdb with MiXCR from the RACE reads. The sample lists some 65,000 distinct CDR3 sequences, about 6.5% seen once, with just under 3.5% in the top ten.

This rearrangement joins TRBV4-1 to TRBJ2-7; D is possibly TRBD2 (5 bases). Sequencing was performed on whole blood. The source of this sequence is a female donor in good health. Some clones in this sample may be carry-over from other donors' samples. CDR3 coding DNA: TGCGCCAGCAGCCAACGGACTGACGACGAGCAGTACTTC. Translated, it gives CASSQRTDDEQYF.